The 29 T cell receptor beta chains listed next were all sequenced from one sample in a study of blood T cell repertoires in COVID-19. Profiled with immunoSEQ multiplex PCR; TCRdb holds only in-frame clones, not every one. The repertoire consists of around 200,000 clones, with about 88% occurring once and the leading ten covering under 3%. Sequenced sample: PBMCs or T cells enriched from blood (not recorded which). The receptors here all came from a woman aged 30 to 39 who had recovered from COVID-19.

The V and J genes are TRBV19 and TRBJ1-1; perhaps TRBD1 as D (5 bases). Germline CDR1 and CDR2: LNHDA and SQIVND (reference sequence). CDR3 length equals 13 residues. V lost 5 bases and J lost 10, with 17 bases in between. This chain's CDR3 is CASSPNTGGRAFF. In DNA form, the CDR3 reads TGTGCCAGTAGTCCTAACACGGGGGGTAGAGCTTTCTTT.

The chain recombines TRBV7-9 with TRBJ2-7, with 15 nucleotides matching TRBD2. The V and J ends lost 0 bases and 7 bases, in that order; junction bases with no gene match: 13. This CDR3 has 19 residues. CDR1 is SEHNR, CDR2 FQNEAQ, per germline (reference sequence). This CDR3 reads CASSLAPGLAGGSVGEQYF. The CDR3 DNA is TGTGCCAGCAGCTTAGCACCAGGACTAGCGGGGGGGTCCGTTGGGGAGCAGTACTTC. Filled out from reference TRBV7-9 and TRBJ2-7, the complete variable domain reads DTGVSQNPRHKITKRGQNVTFRCDPISEHNRLYWYRQTLGQGPEFLTYFQNEAQLEKSRLLSDRFSAERPKGSFSTLEIQRTEQGDSAMYLCASSLAPGLAGGSVGEQYFGPGTRLTVT.

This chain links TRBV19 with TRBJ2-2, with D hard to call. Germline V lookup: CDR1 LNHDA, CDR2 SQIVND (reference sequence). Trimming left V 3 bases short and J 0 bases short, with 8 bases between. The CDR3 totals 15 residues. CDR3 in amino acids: CASSIPPANTGELFF. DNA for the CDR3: TGTGCCAGTAGTATTCCCCCCGCGAACACCGGGGAGCTGTTTTTT. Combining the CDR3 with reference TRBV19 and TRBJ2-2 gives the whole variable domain DGGITQSPKYLFRKEGQNVTLSCEQNLNHDAMYWYRQDPGQGLRLIYYSQIVNDFQKGDIAEGYSVSREKKESFPLTVTSAQKNPTAFYLCASSIPPANTGELFFGEGSRLTVL.

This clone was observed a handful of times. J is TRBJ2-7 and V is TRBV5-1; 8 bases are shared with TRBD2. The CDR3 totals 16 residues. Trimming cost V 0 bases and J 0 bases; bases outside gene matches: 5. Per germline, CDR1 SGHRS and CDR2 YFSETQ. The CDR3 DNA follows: TGCGCCAGCAGCTTGGAACCAGCGGGGGCCTCCTACGAGCAGTACTTC. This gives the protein CASSLEPAGASYEQYF.

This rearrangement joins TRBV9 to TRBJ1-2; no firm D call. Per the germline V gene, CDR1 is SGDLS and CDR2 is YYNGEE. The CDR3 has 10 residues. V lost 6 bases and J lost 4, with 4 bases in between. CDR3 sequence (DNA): TGTGCCAGCACGGGCTATGGCTACACCTTC. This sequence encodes CASTGYGYTF.

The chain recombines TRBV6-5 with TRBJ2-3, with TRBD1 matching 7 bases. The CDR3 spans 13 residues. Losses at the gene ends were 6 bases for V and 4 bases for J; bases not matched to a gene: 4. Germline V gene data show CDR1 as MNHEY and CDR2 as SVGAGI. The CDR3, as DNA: TGTGCCAGCAGCAGACAGGGCCCAGATACGCAGTATTTT. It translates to CASSRQGPDTQYF.

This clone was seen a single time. The CDR3 sequence: CASRARDGIYGYTF. Written as DNA, the CDR3 is TGTGCCAGCAGGGCCAGAGACGGGATCTATGGCTACACCTTC. The chain joins TRBV2 to TRBJ1-2; D is unresolved. CDR1 and CDR2 (germline): SNHLY, FYNNEI. With 6 bases removed from V and 4 bases from J, the gap between germline ends came to 15 bases. The CDR3 spans 14 residues.

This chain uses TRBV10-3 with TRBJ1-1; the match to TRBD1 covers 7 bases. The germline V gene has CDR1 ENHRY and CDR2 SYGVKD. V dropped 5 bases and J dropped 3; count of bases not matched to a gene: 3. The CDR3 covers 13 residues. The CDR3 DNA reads TGTGCCATCAGTCAGGGGGTTGACACTGAAGCTTTCTTT. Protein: CAISQGVDTEAFF.

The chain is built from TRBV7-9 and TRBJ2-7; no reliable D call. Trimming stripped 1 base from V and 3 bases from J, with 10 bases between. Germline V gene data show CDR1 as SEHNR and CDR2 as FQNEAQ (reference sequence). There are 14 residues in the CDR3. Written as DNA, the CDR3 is TGTGCCAGCAGCTTAGTTCCCGACAACTACGAGCAGTACTTC. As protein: CASSLVPDNYEQYF.

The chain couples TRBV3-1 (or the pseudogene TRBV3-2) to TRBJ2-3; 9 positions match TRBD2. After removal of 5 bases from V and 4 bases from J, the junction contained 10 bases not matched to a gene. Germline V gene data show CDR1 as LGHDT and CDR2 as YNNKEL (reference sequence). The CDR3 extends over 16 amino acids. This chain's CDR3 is CASSSEVAGVADTQYF. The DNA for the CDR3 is TGTGCCAGCAGCTCCGAGGTAGCGGGGGTAGCAGATACGCAGTATTTT.

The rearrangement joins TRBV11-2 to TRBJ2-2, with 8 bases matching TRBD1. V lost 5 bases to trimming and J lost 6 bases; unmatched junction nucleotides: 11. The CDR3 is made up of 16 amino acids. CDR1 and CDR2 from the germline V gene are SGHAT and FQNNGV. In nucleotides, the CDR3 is TGTGCCAGCAGCCCACCCAGGACAGGGACCTCCGGGGAGCTGTTTTTT. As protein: CASSPPRTGTSGELFF. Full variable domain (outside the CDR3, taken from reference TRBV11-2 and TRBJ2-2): EAGVAQSPRYKIIEKRQSVAFWCNPISGHATLYWYQQILGQGPKLLIQFQNNGVVDDSQLPKDRFSAERLKGVDSTLKIQPAKLEDSAVYLCASSPPRTGTSGELFFGEGSRLTVL.

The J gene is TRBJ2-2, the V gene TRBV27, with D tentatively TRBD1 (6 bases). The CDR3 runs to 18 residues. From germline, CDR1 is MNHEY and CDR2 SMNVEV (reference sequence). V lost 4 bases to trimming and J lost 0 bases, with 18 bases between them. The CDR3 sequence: CASSSPQQGKANTGELFF. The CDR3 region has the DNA TGTGCCAGCAGTTCTCCGCAACAGGGAAAAGCGAACACCGGGGAGCTGTTTTTT.

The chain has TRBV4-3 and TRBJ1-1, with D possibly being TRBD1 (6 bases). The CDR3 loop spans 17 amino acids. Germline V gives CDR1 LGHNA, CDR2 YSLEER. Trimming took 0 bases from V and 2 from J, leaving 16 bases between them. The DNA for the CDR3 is TGCGCCAGCAGCCAAGATCAGGGGATCCGGCTAAACACTGAAGCTTTCTTT. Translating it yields CASSQDQGIRLNTEAFF.

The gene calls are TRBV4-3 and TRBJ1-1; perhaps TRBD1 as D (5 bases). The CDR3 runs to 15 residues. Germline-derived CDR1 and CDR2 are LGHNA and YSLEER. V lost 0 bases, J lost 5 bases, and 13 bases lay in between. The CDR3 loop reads CASSQDTQGTTEAFF. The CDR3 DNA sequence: TGCGCCAGCAGCCAAGACACCCAGGGCACGACTGAAGCTTTCTTT.

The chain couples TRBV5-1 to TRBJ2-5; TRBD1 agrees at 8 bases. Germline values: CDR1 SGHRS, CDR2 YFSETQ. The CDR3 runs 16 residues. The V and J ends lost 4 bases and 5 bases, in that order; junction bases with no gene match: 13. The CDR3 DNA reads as TGCGCCAGCAGCCAGAATACAGGGGGATCATTGGAGACCCAGTACTTC. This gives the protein CASSQNTGGSLETQYF.

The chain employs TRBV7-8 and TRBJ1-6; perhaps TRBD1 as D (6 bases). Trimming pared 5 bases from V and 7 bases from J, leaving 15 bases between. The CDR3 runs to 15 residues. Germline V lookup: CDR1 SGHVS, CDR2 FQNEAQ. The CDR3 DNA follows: TGTGCCAGCAGCCTCCGGGACACAATCAATTCACCCCTCCACTTT. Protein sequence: CASSLRDTINSPLHF. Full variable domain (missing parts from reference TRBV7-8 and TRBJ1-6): GAGVSQSPRYKVAKRGQDVALRCDPISGHVSLFWYQQALGQGPEFLTYFQNEAQLDKSGLPSDRFFAERPEGSVSTLKIQRTQQEDSAVYLCASSLRDTINSPLHFGNGTRLTVT.

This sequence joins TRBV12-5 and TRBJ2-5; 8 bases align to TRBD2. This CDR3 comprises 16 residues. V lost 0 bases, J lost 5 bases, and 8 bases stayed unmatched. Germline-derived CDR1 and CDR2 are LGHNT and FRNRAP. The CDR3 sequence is CASGLVPGGGNETQYF. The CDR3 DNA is TGTGCTAGTGGTTTGGTACCGGGGGGGGGTAACGAGACCCAGTACTTC.

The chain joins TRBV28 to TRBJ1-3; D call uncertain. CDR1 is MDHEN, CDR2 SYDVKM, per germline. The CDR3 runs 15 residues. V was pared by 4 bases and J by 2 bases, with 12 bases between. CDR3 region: CASSSNPRPGNTIYF. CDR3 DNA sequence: TGTGCCAGCAGTTCCAACCCTAGACCTGGAAACACCATATATTTT.

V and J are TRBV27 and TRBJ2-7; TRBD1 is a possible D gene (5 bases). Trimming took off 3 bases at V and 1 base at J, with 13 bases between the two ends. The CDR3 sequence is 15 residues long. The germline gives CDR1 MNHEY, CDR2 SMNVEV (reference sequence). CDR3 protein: CASSFDSFRSYEQYF. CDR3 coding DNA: TGTGCCAGCAGTTTCGACAGCTTTAGGTCCTACGAGCAGTACTTC.

This CDR3 is CASRRVGDRGPDTQYF. CDR3 in DNA: TGTGCCAGTAGAAGGGTAGGGGACAGGGGACCAGATACGCAGTATTTT. The chain is built from TRBV19 and TRBJ2-3; 10 bases fit TRBD1. V dropped 6 bases and J dropped 4; count of bases not matched to a gene: 10. The germline gives CDR1 LNHDA, CDR2 SQIVND (reference sequence). This CDR3 has 16 residues.

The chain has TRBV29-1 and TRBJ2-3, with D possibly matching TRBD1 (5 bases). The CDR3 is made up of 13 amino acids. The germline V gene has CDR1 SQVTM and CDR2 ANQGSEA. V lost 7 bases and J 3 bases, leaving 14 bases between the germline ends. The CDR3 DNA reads TGCAGCGCTGACGGGCAGGGAACAGATACGCAGTATTTT. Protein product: CSADGQGTDTQYF.

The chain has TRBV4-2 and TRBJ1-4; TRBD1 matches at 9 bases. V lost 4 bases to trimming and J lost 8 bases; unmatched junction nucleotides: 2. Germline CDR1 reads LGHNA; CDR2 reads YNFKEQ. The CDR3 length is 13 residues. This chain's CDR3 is CASSLGQGEKLFF. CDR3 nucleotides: TGTGCCAGCAGCCTGGGACAGGGAGAAAAACTGTTTTTT.

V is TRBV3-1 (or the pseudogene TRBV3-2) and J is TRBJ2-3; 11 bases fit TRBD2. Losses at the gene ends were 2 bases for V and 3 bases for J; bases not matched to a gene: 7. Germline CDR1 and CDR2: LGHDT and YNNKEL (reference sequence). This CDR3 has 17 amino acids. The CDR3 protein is CASSQWTSGWGTDTQYF. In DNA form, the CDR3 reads TGTGCCAGCAGCCAATGGACTAGCGGGTGGGGGACAGATACGCAGTATTTT.

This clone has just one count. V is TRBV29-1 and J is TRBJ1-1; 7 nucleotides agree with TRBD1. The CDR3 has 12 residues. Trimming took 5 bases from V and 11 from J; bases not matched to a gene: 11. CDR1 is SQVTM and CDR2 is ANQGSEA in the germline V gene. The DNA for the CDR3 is TGCAGCGTTCAGACAGGGAGTTTATGGGCTTTCTTT. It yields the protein CSVQTGSLWAFF.

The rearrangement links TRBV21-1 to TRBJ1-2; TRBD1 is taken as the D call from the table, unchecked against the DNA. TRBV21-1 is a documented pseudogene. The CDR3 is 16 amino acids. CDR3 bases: TGTGCCAGCAGCAAAGACGCGACAGTTCCAGCAGATGGCTACACCTTC. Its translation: CASSKDATVPADGYTF.

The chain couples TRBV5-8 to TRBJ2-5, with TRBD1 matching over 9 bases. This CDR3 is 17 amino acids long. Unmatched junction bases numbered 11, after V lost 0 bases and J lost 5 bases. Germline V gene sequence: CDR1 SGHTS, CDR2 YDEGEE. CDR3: CASSLAGQGWFGETQYF. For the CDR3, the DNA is TGTGCCAGCAGCTTGGCGGGACAGGGTTGGTTCGGGGAGACCCAGTACTTC.

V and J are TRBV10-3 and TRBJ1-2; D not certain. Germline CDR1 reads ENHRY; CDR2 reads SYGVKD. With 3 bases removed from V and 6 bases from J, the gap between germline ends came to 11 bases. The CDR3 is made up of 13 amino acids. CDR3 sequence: CAISDGEEDGYTF. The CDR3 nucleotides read TGTGCCATCAGTGATGGGGAGGAAGATGGCTACACCTTC.

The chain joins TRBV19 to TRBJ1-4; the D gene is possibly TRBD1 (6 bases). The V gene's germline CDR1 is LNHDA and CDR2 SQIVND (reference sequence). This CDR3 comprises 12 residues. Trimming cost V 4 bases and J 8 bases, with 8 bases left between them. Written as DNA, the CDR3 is TGTGCCAGTAGTAGGACAGCCGAAAAACTGTTTTTT. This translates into CASSRTAEKLFF.

In nucleotides, the CDR3 is TGTGCCAGCAGTTTACGGTACTACACTGAAGCTTTCTTT. This encodes CASSLRYYTEAFF. The genes are TRBV27 and TRBJ1-1; D not resolved. With 2 bases removed from V and 3 bases from J, the gap between germline ends came to 7 bases. This CDR3 is 13 amino acids long. Germline CDR1 is MNHEY and CDR2 is SMNVEV (reference sequence).